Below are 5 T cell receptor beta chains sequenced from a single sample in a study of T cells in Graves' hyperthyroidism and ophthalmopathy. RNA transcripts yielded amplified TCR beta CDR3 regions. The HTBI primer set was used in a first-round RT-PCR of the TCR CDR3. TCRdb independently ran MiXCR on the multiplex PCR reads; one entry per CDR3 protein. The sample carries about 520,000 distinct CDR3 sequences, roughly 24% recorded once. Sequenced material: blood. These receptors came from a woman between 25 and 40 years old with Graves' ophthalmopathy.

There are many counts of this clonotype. The CDR3 DNA sequence: TGTGCCAGCATATCACCGGGACAGGGGTCCTACGAGCAGTACTTC. This encodes CASISPGQGSYEQYF. The J gene is TRBJ2-7, the V gene TRBV18; TRBD1 matches 10 bases. After removal of 8 bases from V and 1 base from J, the junction contained 8 bases not matched to a gene. Germline assignment: CDR1 KGHSH and CDR2 LQKENI. The CDR3 length is 15 residues.

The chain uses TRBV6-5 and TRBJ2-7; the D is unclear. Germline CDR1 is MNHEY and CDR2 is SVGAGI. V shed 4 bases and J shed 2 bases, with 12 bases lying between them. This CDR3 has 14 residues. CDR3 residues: CASSSPPATYEQYF. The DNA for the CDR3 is TGTGCCAGCAGTTCGCCCCCAGCCACCTACGAGCAGTACTTC.

The CDR3 nucleotides read TGCAGTGCTAGTACAGGAACCTATTATAATTCACCCCTCCACTTT. It specifies CSASTGTYYNSPLHF. The chain links TRBV20-1 to TRBJ1-6; D possibly corresponds to TRBD1 (5 bases). Germline loops: CDR1 DFQATT, CDR2 SNEGSKA (reference sequence). Trimming cost V 3 bases and J 4 bases, with 13 bases left between them. The CDR3 spans 15 residues.

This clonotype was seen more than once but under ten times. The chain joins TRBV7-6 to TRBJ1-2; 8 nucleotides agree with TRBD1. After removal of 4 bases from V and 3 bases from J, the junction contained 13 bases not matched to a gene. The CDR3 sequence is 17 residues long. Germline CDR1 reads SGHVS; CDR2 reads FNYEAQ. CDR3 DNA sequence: TGTGCCAGCAGCTCTCAACCGGACAGGGCCCCCTACTATGGCTACACCTTC. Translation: CASSSQPDRAPYYGYTF.

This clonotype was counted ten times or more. CDR3 in DNA: TGTGCCAGCAGGAGGGACAGCTCCGATGGCTACACCTTC. It yields the protein CASRRDSSDGYTF. V is TRBV12-3 or TRBV12-4 and J is TRBJ1-2, with 7 bases that match TRBD1. Unmatched junction bases numbered 7, after V lost 6 bases and J lost 6 bases. The CDR3 is 13 amino acids.